The 21 T cell receptor beta chains presented below share a single source sample, sequenced in a study of shared clonotypes between healthy human individuals. The data were produced by immunoSEQ multiplex PCR, yet TCRdb's version contains in-frame clones alone and is incomplete. The sample yields approximately 590,000 clones, roughly 96% seen once. Positively selected for CCR7, the CD45RO-negative cells used as naive CD8 cells excluded terminally differentiated effector memory CD45RA+ cells. Specimen: naive CD8+ T cells sorted from blood. These receptors all come from a young woman in good health.

The V and J genes are TRBV7-2 and TRBJ2-1, with D unclear. The CDR3 is 15 residues long. V lost 3 bases and J lost 8, with 17 bases in between. CDR1 SGHTA and CDR2 FQGNSA come from the germline V gene. This chain's CDR3 is CASSFGRRRGDEQFF. CDR3 DNA sequence: TGTGCCAGCAGCTTCGGGCGACGGCGTGGCGATGAGCAGTTCTTC.

This clone was counted a few times. The chain couples TRBV14 to TRBJ1-1; weak D call: TRBD1 (6 bases). Trimming shortened V by 0 bases and J by 4 bases, and 6 bases separated the two germline ends. Germline-derived CDR1 and CDR2 are SGHDN and FVKESK. CDR3 length: 13 residues. Here the CDR3 DNA reads TGTGCCAGCAGCCAAGAAGGGGGCACTGAAGCTTTCTTT. It yields the protein CASSQEGGTEAFF.

This clone has just one count. The rearrangement joins TRBV2 to TRBJ2-3; TRBD2 is a possible D gene (6 bases). CDR1 and CDR2 (germline): SNHLY, FYNNEI. The V and J ends lost 11 bases and 2 bases respectively, with 17 bases between them. The CDR3 is made up of 14 amino acids. The CDR3 DNA is TGTGCCGACCCGGGACTCATTCCCACAGATACGCAGTATTTT. This codes for CADPGLIPTDTQYF. Looking up the rest from reference TRBV2 and TRBJ2-3 gives the full variable domain: EPEVTQTPSHQVTQMGQEVILRCVPISNHLYFYWYRQILGQKVEFLVSFYNNEISEKSEIFDDQFSVERPDGSNFTLKIRSTKLEDSAMYFCADPGLIPTDTQYFGPGTRLTVL.

The rearrangement uses TRBV5-3 and TRBJ1-5; 7 bases match TRBD1. TRBV5-3 belongs to the ORF category, with a function that is uncertain. V was clipped by 4 bases and J by 5 bases; unmatched bases: 15. The CDR3 runs to 17 residues. CDR3 nucleotide sequence: TGTGCCAGAAGCCCTCTACAGGGGCGGACGGGCCATCAGCCCCAGCATTTT. It specifies CARSPLQGRTGHQPQHF.

This chain joins TRBV7-9 and TRBJ1-4; no clear D. Germline lookup yields CDR1 SEHNR and CDR2 FQNEAQ (reference sequence). The CDR3 covers 13 residues. Trimming removed 6 bases at V and 5 bases at J, with 10 bases between. In nucleotides, the CDR3 is TGTGCCAGCAGACCCGGACTCAATGAAAAACTGTTTTTT. It translates to CASRPGLNEKLFF.

This chain connects TRBV5-4 to TRBJ1-1; D call uncertain. The CDR3 length is 12 residues. Trimming took 4 bases from V and 6 from J, leaving 10 bases between them. The germline V gene encodes CDR1 SGHNT and CDR2 YYREEE (reference sequence). The CDR3 nucleotides are TGTGCCAGCAGCGAGGGTATGTCTGAAGCTTTCTTT. This gives the protein CASSEGMSEAFF.

The CDR3 DNA follows: TGTGCCAGTAGTATGGAGGGTCGAGGTTTCTTT. Translating gives CASSMEGRGFF. This sequence joins TRBV19 and TRBJ1-1; no clear D. Germline values: CDR1 LNHDA, CDR2 SQIVND (reference sequence). This CDR3 is 11 amino acids long. Trimming shortened V by 3 bases and J by 13 bases, and 12 bases separated the two germline ends.

The V gene is TRBV5-1, the J gene TRBJ2-7, with D possibly being TRBD2 (5 bases). This CDR3 is 14 amino acids long. CDR1 is SGHRS and CDR2 is YFSETQ in the germline V gene. V dropped 0 bases and J dropped 5 bases, with 12 bases sitting between them. The CDR3 sequence: CASSLVRDQDEQYF. The CDR3 DNA reads TGCGCCAGCAGCTTGGTCCGGGATCAGGACGAGCAGTACTTC.

The V call is TRBV27, the J call TRBJ1-2, with unresolved D. Germline assignment: CDR1 MNHEY and CDR2 SMNVEV (reference sequence). Trimming left V 6 bases short and J 2 bases short, with 10 bases between. The length of the CDR3 is 13 residues. The DNA of the CDR3 is TGTGCCAGCAGCGACGCAAGGAACTATGGCTACACCTTC. Translated, it gives CASSDARNYGYTF.

The chain uses TRBV28 and TRBJ2-7; D gene ambiguous. Deletions cut 5 bases from V and 1 base from J, with 9 bases between. The CDR3 runs 13 residues. Per the germline V gene, CDR1 is MDHEN and CDR2 is SYDVKM. The CDR3 spells CASSHARSYEQYF. In nucleotides, the CDR3 is TGTGCCAGCAGTCACGCCAGGTCCTACGAGCAGTACTTC.

V usage is TRBV13 and J usage is TRBJ2-3; D is uncertain. Trimming stripped 6 bases from V and 2 bases from J, with 18 bases between. Germline CDR1 is PRHDT and CDR2 is FYEKMQ (reference sequence). This CDR3 comprises 16 residues. The CDR3 DNA reads as TGTGCCAGCAGTCCACCCCTTCAATCCCACACAGATACGCAGTATTTT. It encodes CASSPPLQSHTDTQYF. The complete variable domain, with remaining parts taken from reference TRBV13 and TRBJ2-3, reads AAGVIQSPRHLIKEKRETATLKCYPIPRHDTVYWYQQGPGQDPQFLISFYEKMQSDKGSIPDRFSAQQFSDYHSELNMSSLELGDSALYFCASSPPLQSHTDTQYFGPGTRLTVL.

The chain recombines TRBV11-2 with TRBJ2-5; possible D gene TRBD1, 6 bases. The length of the CDR3 is 14 residues. Trimming took 7 bases from V and 4 from J, leaving 16 bases between them. In germline, CDR1 is SGHAT, CDR2 FQNNGV. The CDR3 loop reads CASKTGTSRETQYF. CDR3 bases: TGTGCCAGCAAGACCGGGACATCTAGAGAGACCCAGTACTTC.

The V gene is TRBV2, the J gene TRBJ2-7; unclear D gene. Trimming left V 7 bases short and J 5 bases short, with 6 bases between. Germline lookup yields CDR1 SNHLY and CDR2 FYNNEI. The CDR3 runs to 10 residues. DNA of the CDR3: TGTGCCAGCAACTTCGACGAGCAGTACTTC. Its translation: CASNFDEQYF. The full variable domain, its missing parts supplied by reference TRBV2 and TRBJ2-7, is EPEVTQTPSHQVTQMGQEVILRCVPISNHLYFYWYRQILGQKVEFLVSFYNNEISEKSEIFDDQFSVERPDGSNFTLKIRSTKLEDSAMYFCASNFDEQYFGPGTRLTVT.

V and J are TRBV28 and TRBJ2-1; D is perhaps TRBD1 (5 bases). V gave up 7 bases and J gave up 8 bases, with 9 bases separating them. The CDR3 spans 11 residues. Germline V gives CDR1 MDHEN, CDR2 SYDVKM. The CDR3 loop is CASTGFDEQFF. CDR3 coding DNA: TGTGCCAGCACAGGGTTCGATGAGCAGTTCTTC.

V and J are TRBV2 and TRBJ2-7; D is unresolved. Trimming stripped 8 bases from V and 4 bases from J, with 15 bases between. The CDR3 spans 13 residues. Looked up from germline, CDR1 is SNHLY and CDR2 is FYNNEI. The CDR3 spells CASFSSLVYEQYF. CDR3 nucleotides: TGTGCCAGCTTTTCTAGTCTCGTTTACGAGCAGTACTTC.

The chain uses TRBV13 and TRBJ1-4; no reliable D call. Germline-derived CDR1 and CDR2 are PRHDT and FYEKMQ (reference sequence). Trimming removed 5 bases at V and 0 bases at J, with 25 bases between. CDR3 length: 20 amino acids. CDR3 loop: CASSVQWEAKYGATNEKLFF. For the CDR3, the DNA is TGTGCCAGCAGCGTCCAGTGGGAGGCAAAATATGGTGCAACTAATGAAAAACTGTTTTTT.

The rearrangement uses TRBV5-4 and TRBJ1-1; no clear D gene. The CDR3 extends over 14 amino acids. Germline loops: CDR1 SGHNT, CDR2 YYREEE (reference sequence). V gave up 0 bases and J gave up 1 base, with 7 bases separating them. DNA of the CDR3: TGTGCCAGCAGCTTGGATACGGGGAACACTGAAGCTTTCTTT. Its protein product is CASSLDTGNTEAFF. Complete variable domain (other parts from reference TRBV5-4 and TRBJ1-1): ETGVTQSPTHLIKTRGQQVTLRCSSQSGHNTVSWYQQALGQGPQFIFQYYREEENGRGNFPPRFSGLQFPNYSSELNVNALELDDSALYLCASSLDTGNTEAFFGQGTRLTVV.

The CDR3 bases are TGTGCCAGCAGTTCCGGTCGGGTCAATGAGCAGTTCTTC. Translation gives CASSSGRVNEQFF. The chain combines TRBV27 with TRBJ2-1; D gene ambiguous. With 4 bases removed from V and 6 bases from J, the gap between germline ends came to 10 bases. Germline V gives CDR1 MNHEY, CDR2 SMNVEV (reference sequence). The CDR3 contains 13 residues.

The chain has TRBV5-4 and TRBJ1-1; 8 bases map to TRBD1. Per the germline V gene, CDR1 is SGHNT and CDR2 is YYREEE (reference sequence). The V segment lost 6 bases and the J segment 4 bases; nucleotides outside the gene matches: 14. This CDR3 is 16 amino acids long. CDR3 sequence reads: CASTKDRVRLRTEAFF. CDR3 DNA sequence: TGTGCCAGCACCAAGGACAGGGTCAGGTTGCGCACTGAAGCTTTCTTT. The whole variable domain, filled in from reference TRBV5-4 and TRBJ1-1, reads ETGVTQSPTHLIKTRGQQVTLRCSSQSGHNTVSWYQQALGQGPQFIFQYYREEENGRGNFPPRFSGLQFPNYSSELNVNALELDDSALYLCASTKDRVRLRTEAFFGQGTRLTVV.

This sequence joins TRBV29-1 and TRBJ2-2; TRBD2 matches at 13 bases. V trimming: 6 bases; J trimming: 4 bases; junction bases outside the gene matches: 11. This CDR3 has 17 residues. Germline V gene lookup returns CDR1 SQVTM and CDR2 ANQGSEA. This CDR3 reads CSVIYQGLAGPTGELFF. The CDR3 region has the DNA TGCAGCGTGATCTACCAGGGACTAGCGGGACCCACCGGGGAGCTGTTTTTT.

With regard to this clone: This sample also contains other DNA sequences that code for the same CDR3. V and J are TRBV27 and TRBJ2-5; D ambiguous. Deletions cut 3 bases from V and 2 bases from J, with 10 bases between. The length of the CDR3 is 14 residues. Germline CDR1 is MNHEY and CDR2 is SMNVEV (reference sequence). CDR3 sequence reads: CASSFRQAQETQYF. The CDR3 nucleotides are TGTGCCAGCAGTTTCCGACAAGCTCAAGAGACCCAGTACTTC.